The sequence of this T cell receptor beta chain was determined in a study of blood T cells in healthy people across ages. Study summary: With template switching, about one barcoded beta molecule was captured per two T cells.

This CDR3 has 19 residues. Looked up from germline, CDR1 is ENHRY and CDR2 is SYGVKD. V lost 1 base to trimming and J lost 5 bases; unmatched junction nucleotides: 11. A J-beta primer mix and a sample-barcoded 5' primer were used in a second PCR of about 7 to 12 cycles. TCRdb itself ran the 5' RACE reads through MiXCR, one entry per CDR3 protein. The table records around 580,000 distinct CDR3 sequences, roughly 48% of them present only once. The donors, all healthy, were Caucasians living in Russia, aged about 6 to 90. The sample taken for sequencing was blood. This chain joins TRBV10-3 and TRBJ2-1; 13 nucleotides line up with TRBD2. The sequence derives from an elderly man in good health. The CDR3 DNA follows: TGTGCCATCAGTGAGTATCCCGCCGGGACTAGCGGGATAAACAATGAGCAGTTCTTC. Protein: CAISEYPAGTSGINNEQFF.